Included here is one T cell receptor beta chain sequence, with context. This record comes from a study of T cell responses to AZD1222 COVID-19 vaccine. V lost 2 bases to trimming and J lost 0 bases, with 11 bases between them. CDR3 size: 15 residues. From germline, CDR1 is SGHDT and CDR2 YYEEEE. Repertoires were generated with immunoSEQ multiplex PCR, while TCRdb's copy carries only in-frame clones and drops some. Of over 150,000 clones listed, around 89% are singletons. The receptor was isolated from an adult who received the AZD1222 COVID-19 vaccine. The J gene is TRBJ1-2, the V gene TRBV5-6, with a possible D match to TRBD1 (5 bases). The source was peripheral blood, collected 28 days after the second AZD1222 dose. The DNA for the CDR3 is TGTGCCAGCAGCTTTTCGGGGCGTACTAACTATGGCTACACCTTC. Its protein product is CASSFSGRTNYGYTF.